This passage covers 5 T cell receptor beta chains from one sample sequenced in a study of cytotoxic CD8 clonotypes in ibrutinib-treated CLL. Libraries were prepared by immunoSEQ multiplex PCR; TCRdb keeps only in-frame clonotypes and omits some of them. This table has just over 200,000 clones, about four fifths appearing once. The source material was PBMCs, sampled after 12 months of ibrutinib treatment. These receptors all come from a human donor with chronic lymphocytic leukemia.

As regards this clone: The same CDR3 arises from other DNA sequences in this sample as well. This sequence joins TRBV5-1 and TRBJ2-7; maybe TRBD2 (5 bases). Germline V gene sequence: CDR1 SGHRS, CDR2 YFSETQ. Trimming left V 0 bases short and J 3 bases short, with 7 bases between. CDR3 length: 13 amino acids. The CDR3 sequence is CASSLAGIYEQYF. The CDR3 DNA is TGCGCCAGCAGCTTGGCGGGAATCTACGAGCAGTACTTC.

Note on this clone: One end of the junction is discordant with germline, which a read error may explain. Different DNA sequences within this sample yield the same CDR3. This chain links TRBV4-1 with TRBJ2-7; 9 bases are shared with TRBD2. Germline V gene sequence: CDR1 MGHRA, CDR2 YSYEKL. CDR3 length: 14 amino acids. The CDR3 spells CASSQELAGYEQYF. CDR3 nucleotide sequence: TGCGCTAGCAGCCAAGAACTAGCGGGCTACGAGCAGTACTTC.

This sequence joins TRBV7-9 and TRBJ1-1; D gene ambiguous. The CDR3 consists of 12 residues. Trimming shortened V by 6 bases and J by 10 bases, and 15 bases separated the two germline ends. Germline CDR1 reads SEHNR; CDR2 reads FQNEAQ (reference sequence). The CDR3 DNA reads TGTGCCAGCAGTCGGGAGACTCGGGGAGCTTTCTTT. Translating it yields CASSRETRGAFF.

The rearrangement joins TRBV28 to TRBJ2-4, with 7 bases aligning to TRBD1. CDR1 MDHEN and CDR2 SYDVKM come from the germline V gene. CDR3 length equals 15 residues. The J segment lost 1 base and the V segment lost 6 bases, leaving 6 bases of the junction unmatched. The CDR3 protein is CASSLQGIAKNIQYF. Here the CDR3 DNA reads TGTGCCAGCAGCCTACAGGGGATCGCCAAAAACATTCAGTACTTC.

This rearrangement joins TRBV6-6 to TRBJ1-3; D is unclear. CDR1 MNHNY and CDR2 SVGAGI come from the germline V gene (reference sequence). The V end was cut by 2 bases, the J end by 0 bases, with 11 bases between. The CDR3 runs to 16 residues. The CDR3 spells CASSYDRTSSGNTIYF. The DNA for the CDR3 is TGTGCCAGCAGTTACGATCGGACGAGCTCTGGAAACACCATATATTTT.